The entry below describes one T cell receptor beta chain. What it recognizes is unknown. Between the trimmed V and J ends, which lost 0 bases and 0 bases, there was a span of 18 bases. CDR1 and CDR2 from the germline V gene are MNHEY and SVGAGI. This CDR3 has 20 residues. The sample belongs to a study of CD8 T cells in Susac syndrome. Findings and caveats of the study: The authors acknowledged that the study's TCR sequencing and HLA analysis involved relatively few individuals.

RNA amounts of about 0.45 to 1 ug underwent reverse transcription with random hexamers. Using its own MiXCR run on the immunoSEQ multiplex PCR reads, TCRdb lists one record per CDR3 protein. The profile covers approximately 25,000 distinct CDR3 sequences, with 85% to 95% appearing a single time and approximately 0.62% taken by the ten largest. This receptor was obtained from a human donor with Susac syndrome. The J gene is TRBJ1-6, the V gene TRBV6-5, with D unresolved. The sequencing sample was made of CD8+ T cells from PBMCs. The DNA for the CDR3 is TGTGCCAGCAGTTACTCGTTGGTGAGCCGGATGAGCTCCTATAATTCACCCCTCCACTTT. This translates into CASSYSLVSRMSSYNSPLHF.